Listed below are T cell receptor beta chains from one sample, sequenced in a study of blood T cell repertoires in COVID-19. Measured with immunoSEQ multiplex PCR; TCRdb has only the in-frame clones, and not every one. The profile covers 250,000 to 350,000 clones, with 80% to 90% appearing a single time and roughly 8% taken by the ten largest. The sequenced material came from peripheral blood. All receptors come from a woman in her forties or fifties who had recovered from COVID-19. Both conserved end residues are part of each CDR3. A D gene is named only where the DNA matches it firmly. Size tells how often a clone was seen (once, few, many) or the class of an expanded clone, and some rows leave it out.

>TRBD1|NA|TRBJ2-3|TRBV4-3
CASSQEGQSDTQYF
TGCGCCAGCAGCCAAGAGGGACAGTCAGATACGCAGTATTTT
>TRBD1|NA|TRBJ2-2|TRBV7-3
CASSSGWTGNTGELFF
TGTGCCAGCAGCTCGGGGTGGACAGGGAACACCGGGGAGCTGTTTTTT
>NA|NA|TRBJ1-2|TRBV18
CASSQQGDGYTF
TGTGCCAGCTCCCAACAGGGAGATGGCTACACCTTC
>TRBD1|NA|TRBJ2-5|TRBV6-2/TRBV6-3
CASSRDRGTGTQYF
TGTGCCAGCAGTAGGGACAGGGGGACGGGGACCCAGTACTTC
>TRBD1|once|TRBJ2-3|TRBV7-9
CATTGGSTDTQYF
TGTGCCACTACAGGGGGCAGCACAGATACGCAGTATTTT
>TRBD1|NA|TRBJ1-1|TRBV28
CASTQQGANTEAFF
TGTGCCAGCACCCAACAGGGGGCGAACACTGAAGCTTTCTTT
>TRBD2|NA|TRBJ2-1|TRBV24-1
CATSHSGSGNEQFF
TGTGCCACCAGCCATAGCGGGAGCGGGAATGAGCAGTTCTTC
>NA|NA|TRBJ1-2|TRBV5-4
CASSPPGFEGYTF
TGTGCCAGCAGCCCCCCAGGGTTTGAAGGCTACACCTTC
>NA|NA|TRBJ2-7|TRBV6-2/TRBV6-3
CASSPGTPYEQYF
TGTGCCAGCAGTCCCGGGACACCCTACGAGCAGTACTTC
>TRBD1|NA|TRBJ1-2|TRBV3-1/TRBV3-2
CASSQNTGAYGSGYTF
TGTGCCAGCAGCCAAAATACAGGGGCGTATGGATCTGGCTACACCTTC
>NA|NA|TRBJ2-7|TRBV29-1
CSVRATYEQYF
TGCAGTGTGCGCGCAACCTACGAGCAGTACTTC
>TRBD2|NA|TRBJ2-3|TRBV7-2
CASSLRPLAGATTDTQYF
TGTGCCAGCAGCTTACGCCCACTAGCGGGGGCGACCACAGATACGCAGTATTTT
>TRBD1|NA|TRBJ1-4|TRBV5-6
CASNVMGQGAEKLFF
TGTGCCAGCAACGTGATGGGACAGGGGGCTGAAAAACTGTTTTTT
>NA|NA|TRBJ2-7|TRBV27
CASSFQGRNYEQYF
TGTGCCAGCAGTTTTCAGGGCAGGAACTACGAGCAGTACTTC
>NA|NA|TRBJ2-7|TRBV10-2
CASREQGSYEQYF
TGCGCCAGCAGAGAACAGGGTTCCTACGAGCAGTACTTC
>TRBD1|NA|TRBJ1-2|TRBV9
CASSLRGDSIYGYTF
TGTGCCAGCAGCCTCAGGGGGGACAGTATTTATGGCTACACCTTC
>NA|few|TRBJ1-5|TRBV24-1
CATSPDNSNQPQHF
TGTGCCACCTCCCCGGACAATAGCAATCAGCCCCAGCATTTT
>NA|once|TRBJ2-1|TRBV9
CASSVLAASSYNEQFF
TGTGCCAGCAGCGTCCTAGCAGCTAGCTCCTACAATGAGCAGTTCTTC
>TRBD1|NA|TRBJ2-7|TRBV7-9
CASSLTGDEQYF
TGTGCCAGCAGCTTGACAGGGGACGAGCAGTACTTC
>TRBD2|NA|TRBJ2-1|TRBV6-2/TRBV6-3
CASSRTSGSYEQFF
TGTGCCAGCAGCCGCACTAGCGGGAGCTATGAGCAGTTCTTC
>NA|once|TRBJ1-2|TRBV28
CASSRDSNYGYTF
TGTGCCAGCAGCCGAGACAGTAACTATGGCTACACCTTC
>TRBD2|NA|TRBJ2-1|TRBV25-1
CASKSAGPQFF
TGTGCCAGCAAGTCAGCGGGGCCCCAGTTCTTC
>NA|NA|TRBJ2-1|TRBV3-1/TRBV3-2
CASSITSGTGNEQFF
TGTGCCAGCAGTATCACTAGCGGGACAGGGAATGAGCAGTTCTTC
>NA|NA|TRBJ1-2|TRBV29-1
CSVHGGFGGYTF
TGCAGCGTTCATGGGGGGTTTGGTGGCTACACCTTC
>NA|NA|TRBJ1-2|TRBV24-1
CATATSGDGYTF
TGTGCCACCGCTACCTCAGGGGATGGCTACACCTTC
>TRBD2|NA|TRBJ2-1|TRBV30
CAWSPDSGTQFF
TGTGCCTGGAGCCCTGATAGCGGGACCCAGTTCTTC
>TRBD2|NA|TRBJ2-5|TRBV4-2
CASSQELSGNLGTQYF
TGTGCCAGCAGCCAGGAACTTAGCGGGAATCTCGGGACCCAGTACTTC
>NA|NA|TRBJ1-1|TRBV3-1/TRBV3-2
CASSPRSGYTEAFF
TGTGCCAGCAGTCCCAGGAGCGGGTACACTGAAGCTTTCTTT
>TRBD1|NA|TRBJ1-3|TRBV18
CASSPSGGSGNTIYF
TGTGCCAGCTCACCTTCAGGGGGCTCTGGAAACACCATATATTTT
>NA|NA|TRBJ1-2|TRBV29-1
CSVPWRENYGYTF
TGCAGCGTCCCTTGGAGGGAGAACTATGGCTACACCTTC
>TRBD2|NA|TRBJ2-7|TRBV19
CASSVGLAGEDEQYF
TGTGCCAGTAGTGTCGGACTAGCGGGAGAGGACGAGCAGTACTTC
>NA|NA|TRBJ2-3|TRBV5-4
CASSLAEATQYF
TGTGCCAGCAGCTTGGCTGAGGCTACGCAGTATTTT
>NA|NA|TRBJ1-1|TRBV24-1
CANFLGECTEAFF
TGTGCCAACTTCTTGGGCGAATGCACTGAAGCTTTCTTT
>NA|NA|TRBJ2-7|TRBV2
CASTLNQGLGEQYF
TGTGCCAGCACCCTAAATCAGGGGTTGGGCGAGCAGTACTTC
>NA|NA|TRBJ2-4|TRBV6-1
CASSDGGGRVGIQYF
TGTGCCAGCAGTGATGGGGGAGGTAGGGTGGGCATTCAGTACTTC
>NA|NA|TRBJ2-3|TRBV12-3/TRBV12-4
CASSFSGTDTQYF
TGTGCCAGCAGTTTTAGCGGCACAGATACGCAGTATTTT